This is a list of T cell receptor delta chains from one sample in a study of gamma-delta T cells after stem cell transplantation. TCRdb reanalysed the RT-PCR reads with CATT. Among roughly 2,500 delta-chain clones listed, 2.5% were seen once. Sequencing used gamma-delta T cells. All receptors come from a human donor. It is not recorded whose cells these are; they may come from a transplant donor. Both conserved end residues are part of each CDR3. D genes are given only for firm matches. A clone size is listed for some rows: how often the clone was seen (once, few, many), or a class if it is expanded.

V,length,J,size,D,CDR3,DNA
TRDV2,17,TRDJ1,few,TRDD3,CACDAILGDTLSDKLIF,TGTGCCTGTGACGCCATACTGGGGGATACCTTATCCGATAAACTCATCTTT
TRDV2,17,TRDJ1,few,TRDD3,CAYALLGDTSYTDKLIF,TGTGCCTATGCCCTTTTGGGGGATACGTCCTACACCGATAAACTCATCTTT
TRDV2,19,TRDJ1,medium-sized,TRDD3,CACDTHGLGGYSDTDKLIF,TGTGCCTGTGACACCCATGGACTGGGGGGATACAGCGACACCGATAAACTCATCTTT
TRDV2,15,TRDJ1,medium-sized,TRDD3,CACDVLGVNTDKLIF,TGTGCCTGTGACGTCCTGGGGGTTAACACCGATAAACTCATCTTT
TRDV2,17,TRDJ1,few,TRDD3,CACDFLGDRKGTDKLIF,TGTGCCTGTGACTTCCTGGGGGATAGAAAAGGCACCGATAAACTCATCTTT
TRDV2,17,TRDJ2,medium-sized,TRDD3,CACDRLGDTRLTAQLFF,TGTGCCTGTGACAGGCTGGGGGATACGCGGCTGACAGCACAACTCTTCTTT
TRDV2,15,TRDJ1,-,-,CACDTVGGATDKLIF,TGTGCCTGTGACACCGTCGGGGGAGCCACCGATAAACTCATCTTT
TRDV2,16,TRDJ1,-,-,CACDTAEIRETDKLIF,TGTGCCTGTGACACCGCGGAGATCAGGGAGACCGATAAACTCATCTTT
TRDV2,17,TRDJ1,medium-sized,TRDD3,CACDTVVGDGYTDKLIF,TGTGCCTGTGACACGGTGGTGGGGGACGGCTACACCGATAAACTCATCTTT
TRDV2,19,TRDJ1,-,TRDD3,CACDTVPTGDTPDTDKLIF,TGTGCCTGTGACACCGTCCCTACTGGGGATACGCCGGACACCGATAAACTCATCTTC
TRDV2,19,TRDJ1,few,TRDD3,CACDIFSQLGDAGADKLIF,TGTGCCTGTGACATTTTTTCTCAACTGGGGGATGCAGGGGCCGATAAACTCATCTTT
TRDV2,16,TRDJ1,few,TRDD3,CACDTPVLGETDKLIF,TGTGCCTGTGACACCCCGGTACTGGGGGAGACCGATAAACTCATCTTT
TRDV2,20,TRDJ3,few,TRDD3,CACDTVLGDTSSWDTRQMFF,TGTGCCTGTGACACCGTACTGGGGGATACGAGTTCCTGGGACACCCGACAGATGTTTTTC
TRDV2,15,TRDJ1,medium-sized,TRDD3,CACDPVLGDTQKLIF,TGTGCCTGTGACCCTGTACTGGGGGATACGCAGAAACTCATCTTT
TRDV2,17,TRDJ1,large,TRDD3,CACDTLLGDTRTDKLIF,TGTGCCTGTGACACCTTACTGGGGGATACGCGCACCGATAAACTCATCTTT
TRDV2,19,TRDJ1,few,TRDD3,CACDTVGTGAARFTDKLIF,TGTGCCTGTGACACCGTGGGTACTGGGGCCGCGAGATTCACCGATAAACTCATCTTT
TRDV2,17,TRDJ1,-,TRDD3,CACDPVLGDPNTDKLIF,TGTGCCTGTGACCCCGTACTGGGGGACCCTAACACCGATAAACTGATCTTC
TRDV2,18,TRDJ1,medium-sized,TRDD3,CACDTVLGDAGYTDKLIF,TGTGCCTGTGACACCGTACTGGGGGACGCGGGGTACACCGATAAACTCATCTTT
TRDV2,14,TRDJ1,few,TRDD3,CACDTVGDTNKLIF,TGTGCCTGTGACACCGTGGGGGATACTAATAAACTCATCTTT
TRDV2,16,TRDJ1,medium-sized,TRDD3,CACDNLLGDTSDKLIF,TGTGCCTGTGACAATTTACTGGGGGATACTTCGGATAAACTCATCTTT
TRDV2,18,TRDJ3,large,-,CACDTVGKSSWDTRQMFF,TGTGCCTGTGACACCGTGGGGAAAAGCTCCTGGGACACCCGACAGATGTTTTTC
TRDV2,21,TRDJ1,few,TRDD3,CACDTVPLLGDWPPYTDKLIF,TGTGCCTGTGACACGGTTCCTCTACTGGGGGATTGGCCCCCGTACACCGATAAACTCATCTTT
TRDV2,15,TRDJ1,few,-,CACDGISSNTDKLIF,TGTGCCTGTGACGGCATCTCCTCGAACACCGATAAACTCATCTTT
TRDV2,14,TRDJ1,large,-,CACDTLRGPDKLIF,TGTGCCTGTGACACCCTGCGGGGGCCCGATAAACTCATCTTT
TRDV2,20,TRDJ1,few,TRDD3,CACDTMLGDTLEGYTDKLIF,TGTGCCTGTGACACCATGCTGGGGGATACTCTCGAGGGGTACACCGATAAACTCATCTTT
TRDV2,18,TRDJ1,-,TRDD3,CACDTVLGGAVYTDKLIF,TGTGCCTGTGACACCGTGCTGGGGGGAGCCGTTTACACCGATAAACTCATCTTT
TRDV2,15,TRDJ1,few,TRDD3,CACDSVGGMADKLIF,TGTGCCTGTGACTCGGTTGGGGGGATGGCCGATAAACTCATCTTT
TRDV2,20,TRDJ3,-,TRDD3,CACDTGGWGASSWDTRQMFF,TGTGCCTGTGACACCGGAGGCTGGGGGGCGAGCTCCTGGGACACCCGACAGATGTTTTTC
TRDV2,16,TRDJ1,few,TRDD3,CACDTVGGQYTDKLIF,TGTGCCTGTGACACGGTTGGGGGACAGTACACCGATAAACTCATCTTT
TRDV2,17,TRDJ1,medium-sized,TRDD3,CACDTMMLGDTIDKLIF,TGTGCCTGTGACACAATGATGCTGGGGGATACGATCGATAAACTCATCTTT
TRDV2,20,TRDJ1,medium-sized,TRDD3,CACDSVPLLGDSLTTDKLIF,TGTGCCTGTGACTCCGTTCCCCTACTGGGGGATAGCTTGACCACCGATAAACTCATCTTT
TRDV2,19,TRDJ1,few,TRDD3,CACDIAGGYDGKNTDKLIF,TGTGCCTGTGACATAGCTGGGGGATACGATGGGAAAAACACCGATAAACTCATCTTT
TRDV2,21,TRDJ3,few,TRDD3,CACDTLLGDPKSSWDTRQMFF,TGTGCCTGTGACACCCTACTGGGGGATCCAAAAAGCTCCTGGGACACCCGACAGATGTTTTTC
TRDV2,18,TRDJ3,large,-,CACDTVRLSSWDTRQMFF,TGTGCCTGTGACACCGTACGCTTGAGCTCCTGGGACACCCGACAGATGTTTTTC
TRDV2,19,TRDJ1,-,TRDD3,CACDPLRTGGYGNTDKLIF,TGTGCCTGTGACCCTCTACGGACTGGGGGATATGGGAACACCGATAAACTCATCTTT
TRDV2,18,TRDJ1,few,TRDD3,CACDRTGYWGMIADKLIF,TGTGCCTGTGACCGAACGGGGTACTGGGGGATGATAGCCGATAAACTCATCTTT
TRDV2,17,TRDJ1,-,TRDD3,CACDTVLGDPNTDKLIF,TGTGCCTGTGACACTGTGCTGGGGGACCCTAACACCGATAAACTCATCTTT